This T cell receptor (beta chain) is from a study of blood T cell repertoires in COVID-19. Study overall: Acute-phase and convalescent COVID-19 samples originated in the United States, Italy and Spain.

Germline V gene lookup returns CDR1 SGHTA and CDR2 FQGNSA. The CDR3 sequence is 13 residues long. The ends lost 8 bases at V and 4 bases at J; junction bases unmatched: 6. Participants were aged about 18 to 100 years from roughly 26 US areas. Participant reports of clinical history set cohort assignment. Recovered status applied to Cohort 3 donors who had two consecutive negative PCRs. It also applied to those with clearance or with symptom resolution. Profiling relied on immunoSEQ multiplex PCR, and the TCRdb table lists in-frame clones only, not all of them. The repertoire holds about 270,000 clones, 88% seen once, with about 3% in the top ten.

The V and J genes are TRBV7-2 and TRBJ2-3; 7 bases line up with TRBD1. The sequence was collected from a woman aged 45-65 years who had recovered from COVID-19. What was sequenced was PBMCs or T cells enriched from blood (not recorded which). The chain's CDR3 is CASDRARPDTQYF. CDR3 DNA sequence: TGTGCCAGCGACAGGGCGCGCCCAGATACGCAGTATTTT.